The 28 T cell receptor beta chains presented below share a single source sample, sequenced in a study of early T cells in non-severe SARS-CoV-2 infection. TCRdb independently ran MiXCR on the 5' RACE reads; one entry per CDR3 protein. The sample records 85,000 to 100,000 distinct CDR3 sequences, roughly an eighth being singletons. The sample taken for sequencing was whole blood. The receptors were sampled from an adult who was a healthcare worker with PCR-confirmed SARS-CoV-2 infection or an uninfected control (not recorded which).

This clonotype has ten or more counts. V and J are TRBV5-1 and TRBJ1-2, with 7 bases matching TRBD1. Per germline, CDR1 SGHRS and CDR2 YFSETQ. The CDR3 covers 13 residues. V was clipped by 5 bases and J by 6 bases; unmatched bases: 7. The CDR3 reads CASRAGTVDGYTF. DNA of the CDR3: TGCGCCAGCAGAGCCGGGACAGTGGATGGCTACACCTTC.

This clonotype showed up just a few times. The chain links TRBV19 to TRBJ2-2; the match to TRBD2 covers 13 bases. CDR3 size: 16 residues. Trimming removed 10 bases from V and 6 bases from J; junction bases left unmatched: 11. Germline CDR1 reads LNHDA; CDR2 reads SQIVND (reference sequence). The DNA of the CDR3 is TGTGCCACTAAAGGGGGGACTAGCGGGGCCCCCGGGGAGCTGTTTTTT. Translating it yields CATKGGTSGAPGELFF.

In this sample, this clonotype turned up many times. The V and J genes are TRBV7-9 and TRBJ2-3; perhaps TRBD2 as D (6 bases). V lost 5 bases and J 6 bases, leaving 21 bases between the germline ends. From germline, CDR1 is SEHNR and CDR2 FQNEAQ (reference sequence). The CDR3 is 16 amino acids. Here the CDR3 reads CASSLGGSGGRDTQYF. CDR3 bases: TGTGCCAGCAGCCTCGGTGGTAGCGGAGGCCGGGATACGCAGTATTTT. Based on the CDR3 plus reference TRBV7-9 and TRBJ2-3, the full variable domain is DTGVSQNPRHKITKRGQNVTFRCDPISEHNRLYWYRQTLGQGPEFLTYFQNEAQLEKSRLLSDRFSAERPKGSFSTLEIQRTEQGDSAMYLCASSLGGSGGRDTQYFGPGTRLTVL.

This clonotype was recorded a few times. The CDR3 DNA sequence: TGCGCCAGCAGCCCCAAGACAGGGGTTAACTATGGCTACACCTTC. It specifies CASSPKTGVNYGYTF. The chain uses TRBV5-1 and TRBJ1-2; 8 positions match TRBD1. With 4 bases clipped from V and 1 base from J, the junction kept 6 bases outside the gene matches. Germline CDR1 and CDR2: SGHRS and YFSETQ. The CDR3 loop spans 15 amino acids.

The chain couples TRBV29-1 to TRBJ2-7; TRBD1 or TRBD2 may be the D gene (7 bases each). The V end was cut by 6 bases, the J end by 0 bases, with 12 bases between. The CDR3 has 13 residues. CDR1 is SQVTM, CDR2 ANQGSEA, per germline. The CDR3 sequence: CSVGGGSSYEQYF. The CDR3 DNA is TGCAGCGTAGGGGGCGGGAGCTCCTACGAGCAGTACTTC.

This clonotype was counted a few times. The V gene is TRBV11-2, the J gene TRBJ2-4, with 7 bases aligning to TRBD2. The CDR3 length is 15 residues. The J segment lost 3 bases and the V segment lost 2 bases, leaving 4 bases of the junction unmatched. The germline V gene encodes CDR1 SGHAT and CDR2 FQNNGV. The DNA of the CDR3 is TGTGCCAGCAGCTTACGGGGGGAAATCAAAAACATTCAGTACTTC. Translation gives CASSLRGEIKNIQYF.

This clonotype was counted only a few times. The V and J genes are TRBV11-2 and TRBJ2-3; TRBD2 matches at 9 bases. CDR1 and CDR2 from the germline V gene are SGHAT and FQNNGV. V gave up 8 bases and J gave up 9 bases; unmatched junction bases: 12. The CDR3 is 14 amino acids. For the CDR3, the DNA is TGTGCCAGCGGACCGACTAGCGGTATAGGAACGCAGTATTTT. Protein sequence: CASGPTSGIGTQYF.

This clonotype has only a few counts. This chain uses TRBV18 with TRBJ2-7; the D gene could be TRBD1 or TRBD2 (5 bases each). Germline V gene data show CDR1 as KGHSH and CDR2 as LQKENI. The length of the CDR3 is 14 residues. The V end lost 0 bases, the J end lost 0 bases, and 6 bases lay between the germline ends. CDR3 sequence reads: CASSPPGTSYEQYF. CDR3 nucleotides: TGTGCCAGCTCACCACCCGGGACCTCCTACGAGCAGTACTTC.

This rearrangement joins TRBV5-4 to TRBJ2-3, with TRBD2 matching over 7 bases. CDR1 and CDR2 from the germline V gene are SGHNT and YYREEE (reference sequence). Trimming at V came to 4 bases and at J to 5 bases, leaving 10 bases not matched to a gene. The CDR3 runs to 15 residues. CDR3 amino acids: CASSVAGQRRDTQYF. Here the CDR3 DNA reads TGTGCCAGCAGCGTAGCGGGCCAAAGGAGAGATACGCAGTATTTT.

This chain connects TRBV20-1 to TRBJ1-5; D possibly corresponds to TRBD1 (6 bases). The CDR3 sequence is 15 residues long. Germline CDR1 DFQATT, CDR2 SNEGSKA (reference sequence). The CDR3 region is CSGMDSEAGTQPQHF. The CDR3 DNA follows: TGCAGCGGAATGGACAGTGAGGCGGGTACGCAGCCCCAGCATTTT.

This clonotype came up a few times. The J gene is TRBJ2-3, the V gene TRBV29-1; D could derive from TRBD1 or TRBD2 (5 bases each). With 2 bases removed from V and 4 bases from J, the gap between germline ends came to 16 bases. The CDR3 is made up of 15 amino acids. Germline CDR1 and CDR2: SQVTM and ANQGSEA. The DNA of the CDR3 is TGCAGCGTTGAAAGTAGATATTCGGGGCCAGATACGCAGTATTTT. It yields the protein CSVESRYSGPDTQYF.

In this sample, this clonotype turned up a few times. The chain joins TRBV5-6 to TRBJ2-4, with a tentative D call TRBD2 (5 bases). With 4 bases removed from V and 1 base from J, the gap between germline ends came to 21 bases. Germline-derived CDR1 and CDR2 are SGHDT and YYEEEE. This CDR3 region has 18 residues. The CDR3 DNA follows: TGTGCCAGCAGCCCACCCCGGGGAACTGGTACGGCCAAAAACATTCAGTACTTC. It translates to CASSPPRGTGTAKNIQYF.

As regards this clonotype: Given a much more abundant clone one base away, this may be a read error. It is unclear where the CDR3 begins or ends on the DNA, so no DNA is shown, and the CDR3 is as TCRdb lists it. The J gene is TRBJ2-4, the V gene TRBV29-1; no check of the table's D call, TRBD1, against the DNA was made. Germline V CDR1 and CDR2: SQVTM, ANQGSEA. Termini included, the CDR3 measures 13 amino acids. CDR3 in amino acids: CSVGQGAKNIEYF.

Ten or more counts support this clonotype. The chain recombines TRBV11-2 with TRBJ2-3, with D tentatively TRBD2 (6 bases). The CDR3 is 15 amino acids. The V and J ends lost 5 bases and 0 bases respectively, with 12 bases between them. Germline V gene sequence: CDR1 SGHAT, CDR2 FQNNGV. This chain's CDR3 is CASSAHAGSTDTQYF. CDR3 bases: TGTGCCAGCAGCGCCCATGCGGGGAGCACAGATACGCAGTATTTT.

In its sample, this clonotype was seen many times. The chain recombines TRBV24-1 with TRBJ2-3, with D possibly being TRBD2 (5 bases). With 4 bases removed from V and 2 bases from J, the gap between germline ends came to 12 bases. This CDR3 is 15 amino acids long. The V gene's germline CDR1 is KGHDR and CDR2 SFDVKD. The CDR3, as DNA: TGTGCCACCAGTGAGACTAACAGATACACAGATACGCAGTATTTT. Translated: CATSETNRYTDTQYF.

The rearrangement uses TRBV6-6 and TRBJ2-5; D might be TRBD2 (6 bases). The germline V gene encodes CDR1 MNHNY and CDR2 SVGAGI (reference sequence). The germline V and J ends were trimmed by 4 bases and 4 bases, with 13 bases remaining between them. There are 14 residues in the CDR3. The CDR3 sequence: CASSWSTGGETQYF. The CDR3 nucleotides are TGTGCCAGCAGTTGGTCTACCGGGGGAGAGACCCAGTACTTC.

This clonotype has at least ten counts. Mismatch with germline at one junction end may stem from a read error. The CDR3: CASSFSGGPTDTQYF. The CDR3 DNA is TGTGCTAGCAGCTTTAGCGGGGGCCCCACAGATACGCAGTATTTT. The V call is TRBV7-7, the J call TRBJ2-3; TRBD2 agrees at 9 bases. CDR1 SSHAT and CDR2 FNYEAQ come from the germline V gene (reference sequence). The CDR3 contains 15 residues.

In DNA, the CDR3 is TGTGCCAGCAGCCCCAATGTTGGTCAGCCCCAGCATTTT. Translated: CASSPNVGQPQHF. This chain connects TRBV3-2 to TRBJ1-5. TRBV3-2 is designated a pseudogene. This CDR3 comprises 13 residues.

This clonotype showed up just a few times. The genes are TRBV4-2 and TRBJ1-5, with 8 bases identical to TRBD1. Per the germline V gene, CDR1 is LGHNA and CDR2 is YNFKEQ. Trimming took 9 bases from V and 4 from J; bases not matched to a gene: 5. The length of the CDR3 is 13 residues. The CDR3 nucleotides are TGTGCCAGTGGGACAGGACAAAATCAGCCCCAGCATTTT. Residues: CASGTGQNQPQHF.

This clonotype has at least ten counts. V and J are TRBV4-1 and TRBJ2-7, with D tentatively TRBD1 (5 bases). The CDR3 has 13 amino acids. V was pared by 5 bases and J by 6 bases, with 14 bases between. Looked up from germline, CDR1 is MGHRA and CDR2 is YSYEKL. This CDR3 is CASSSRWGGEQYF. The DNA of the CDR3 is TGCGCCAGCAGCTCAAGGTGGGGCGGCGAGCAGTACTTC.

This clonotype was picked up many times. The V and J genes are TRBV6-2 or TRBV6-3 and TRBJ2-1, with TRBD2 as a possible D gene (5 bases). The CDR3 loop spans 14 amino acids. The germline V gene has CDR1 MNHEY and CDR2 SVGEGT. With 0 bases removed from V and 7 bases from J, the gap between germline ends came to 10 bases. Here the CDR3 DNA reads TGTGCCAGCAGTTACTCTTCGGGAAGGAATGAGCAGTTCTTC. This codes for CASSYSSGRNEQFF.

This clonotype was seen only a few times. The chain is built from TRBV5-1 and TRBJ2-5; D ambiguous. V was clipped by 3 bases and J by 5 bases, with 11 bases between them. Germline loops: CDR1 SGHRS, CDR2 YFSETQ. This CDR3 has 13 residues. The chain's CDR3 is CASSSGSEETQYF. DNA of the CDR3: TGCGCCAGCAGCTCCGGGTCCGAGGAGACCCAGTACTTC.

The V gene is TRBV6-5, the J gene TRBJ2-2; D gene ambiguous. CDR3 size: 14 residues. The ends were cut back, 2 bases at V and 2 bases at J, with 6 bases in the middle. Germline V lookup: CDR1 MNHEY, CDR2 SVGAGI. The chain's CDR3 is CASSYTLNTGELFF. The DNA for the CDR3 is TGTGCCAGCAGTTACACCTTAAACACCGGGGAGCTGTTTTTT.

The chain is built from TRBV5-1 and TRBJ2-3; D call uncertain. V was cut by 0 bases and J by 1 base, with 9 bases left in between. Germline loops: CDR1 SGHRS, CDR2 YFSETQ. The CDR3 contains 15 residues. The CDR3 DNA is TGCGCCAGCAGCTTGGGCCGGGTAGGCACAGATACGCAGTATTTT. Encoded protein: CASSLGRVGTDTQYF.

The chain employs TRBV7-2 and TRBJ2-3; tentatively, D is TRBD2 (6 bases). Trimming pared 3 bases from V and 5 bases from J, leaving 15 bases between. The CDR3 loop spans 15 amino acids. The germline CDR1 and CDR2 sequences are SGHTA and FQGNSA. The CDR3 DNA is TGTGCCAGCAGCTTGAGACTAGATTTCTTAGATACGCAGTATTTT. Translating gives CASSLRLDFLDTQYF. The variable domain in full, with the rest retrieved from reference TRBV7-2 and TRBJ2-3, is GAGVSQSPSNKVTEKGKDVELRCDPISGHTALYWYRQSLGQGLEFLIYFQGNSAPDKSGLPSDRFSAERTGGSVSTLTIQRTQQEDSAVYLCASSLRLDFLDTQYFGPGTRLTVL.

A few counts support this clonotype. The J gene is TRBJ1-3, the V gene TRBV3-1, with 7 bases aligning to TRBD1. The CDR3 is made up of 15 amino acids. The V segment lost 6 bases and the J segment 2 bases; nucleotides outside the gene matches: 7. Germline assignment: CDR1 LGHDT and CDR2 YNNKEL (reference sequence). The CDR3 loop reads CASSHETGTGNTIYF. The CDR3 DNA reads as TGTGCCAGCAGTCATGAGACAGGGACTGGAAACACCATATATTTT.

V is TRBV11-2 and J is TRBJ2-5, with D maybe TRBD2 (6 bases). Between the trimmed V and J ends, which lost 5 bases and 7 bases, there was a span of 14 bases. CDR3 length: 13 amino acids. The germline V gene has CDR1 SGHAT and CDR2 FQNNGV. CDR3 bases: TGTGCCAGCAGCCCGAACTCGGAGGGGACCCAGTACTTC. Translated, it gives CASSPNSEGTQYF.

The chain couples TRBV20-1 to TRBJ2-3; 12 nucleotides agree with TRBD2. J gave up 6 bases and V 6 bases, and 19 bases lay outside the gene matches. The CDR3 loop spans 18 amino acids. Germline CDR1 reads DFQATT; CDR2 reads SNEGSKA (reference sequence). Here the CDR3 reads CSAEGLAGNMDPPDTQYF. The CDR3 DNA reads TGCAGTGCCGAGGGACTAGCGGGTAATATGGATCCCCCGGATACGCAGTATTTT.